The 6 T cell receptor beta chains reported below all come from one sample, sequenced in a study of T cell changes during pregnancy in multiple sclerosis. Repertoires were generated with immunoSEQ multiplex PCR, while TCRdb's copy carries only in-frame clones and drops some. This sample has tens of thousands of clones, with approximately 90% found just once. The sequencing used CD4+ T cells from peripheral blood mononuclear cells, collected in the second trimester of pregnancy. Receptors originate from a female donor with multiple sclerosis, enrolled in a pregnancy study.

The V and J genes are TRBV7-3 and TRBJ2-5, with a possible D match to TRBD2 (5 bases). CDR3 length: 16 amino acids. V was trimmed by 5 bases and J by 2 bases, leaving 18 bases between them. The germline CDR1 and CDR2 sequences are SGHTA and FQGTGA. CDR3 DNA: TGTGCCAGCAGCGCTAGTTCTAGCAGCCTACAAGAGACCCAGTACTTC. The encoded protein is CASSASSSSLQETQYF.

The rearrangement links TRBV30 to TRBJ2-1; D is undetermined. This CDR3 comprises 13 residues. Germline loops: CDR1 GTSNPN, CDR2 SVGIG (reference sequence). Between the trimmed V and J ends, which lost 0 bases and 7 bases, there was a span of 10 bases. CDR3 nucleotides: TGTGCCTGGAGTGTACCCGCCGGGAATGAGCAGTTCTTC. It specifies CAWSVPAGNEQFF.

In this sample, this clone turned up once. One end of the junction is discordant with germline, which a read error may explain. This rearrangement joins TRBV20-1 to TRBJ2-7; TRBD2 aligns across 8 bases. Germline loops: CDR1 DFQATT, CDR2 SNEGSKA (reference sequence). CDR3 size: 11 residues. The CDR3 DNA reads TGTGATTACAGCGGGAGCCACGAGCAGTACTTC. This translates into CDYSGSHEQYF.

The rearrangement uses TRBV28 and TRBJ1-1, with D maybe TRBD1 (5 bases). In germline, CDR1 is MDHEN, CDR2 SYDVKM. The CDR3 has 12 residues. Trimming stripped 6 bases from V and 3 bases from J, with 8 bases between. Here the CDR3 reads CASRGGYTEAFF. CDR3 DNA sequence: TGTGCCAGCAGGGGGGGGTACACTGAAGCTTTCTTT.

The chain combines TRBV6-6 with TRBJ2-7; perhaps TRBD2 as D (6 bases). The length of the CDR3 is 14 residues. V was cut by 2 bases and J by 1 base, with 9 bases left in between. From germline, CDR1 is MNHNY and CDR2 SVGAGI (reference sequence). CDR3 region: CASSYGTASYEQYF. The CDR3 DNA sequence: TGTGCCAGCAGTTACGGGACTGCGTCCTACGAGCAGTACTTC.

V and J are TRBV10-1 and TRBJ1-1; D is perhaps TRBD1 (6 bases). This CDR3 comprises 14 residues. V was clipped by 5 bases and J by 0 bases, with 10 bases between them. Germline CDR1 and CDR2: WNHNN and SYGVQD (reference sequence). The CDR3 is CASSSQGLNTEAFF. The DNA of the CDR3 is TGCGCCAGCAGTTCACAGGGACTGAACACTGAAGCTTTCTTT.